This record looks at one TCR beta chain sequence and its context. Its antigen remains undetermined. Base quality data are lacking; no much larger clone is found one base away. This sample is drawn from a study of T cell clones after liver transplantation (dated by TCRdb to between 2018 and 2021). Looking at the study overall: The samples were obtained from ITN030ST, a randomized trial that attempted immunosuppression withdrawal within 2 years after liver transplantation. After a pre-transplant mixed lymphocyte reaction, TCRbeta sequencing was used to pinpoint donor-reactive T cell clones, which were subsequently tracked in post-transplant blood. As an antigen-independent comparator for donor-reactive sequences, third party-reactive TCRbeta sequences were also identified from pre-transplant MLRs. Of the eight recipients, a few were HCV-positive, while the remaining recipients had been transplanted for non-autoimmune, non-viral indications. Subjects received no induction therapy and standard immunosuppression until randomization at 12-24 months post-transplant. Tolerance meant complete immunosuppression withdrawal for at least one year without liver enzymes rising beyond twice the upper limit of normal. Blood samples were collected pre-transplant, pre-randomization before withdrawal, and post-randomization after either full withdrawal or failed withdrawal. The study cohort included 8 liver transplant recipients, of whom 3 were classified as tolerant and 5 as non-tolerant. On the study overall, not on this receptor specifically: Low numbers of available donor cells limited the measurable donor-reactive repertoire in a couple of subjects. Once repertoire turnover was taken into account, donor-reactive detection showed a significant reduction for CD4 in 7 of 8 subjects and for CD8 in 8 of 8. Because no allograft tissue specimens were available, donor-reactive T cells may have migrated into the graft instead of being deleted. Because of small, heterogeneous patient numbers and non-standardized post-transplant time points, the conclusions were only preliminary. A significant post-transplant decrease in circulating donor-reactive CD4 TCRbeta sequences was observed in 5 of 8 subjects, irrespective of tolerance or HCV status. The decline in donor-reactive sequences exceeded the decline in third party-reactive sequences, suggesting partial antigen-specific deletion that was unrelated to withdrawal success.

V is reduced by 0 bases and J by 4 bases, leaving a spacing of 13 bases between them. CDR1 and CDR2, looked up from the germline V gene, are LGHNA and YSLEER. The CDR3 goes from the cysteine to the phenylalanine over 16 residues. Only CDR3 DNA is held: 48 bases, read in frame from base 1. Frozen genomic DNA underwent high-throughput TCRbeta CDR3 sequencing by immunoSEQ, including PCR amplification, mapping, bias correction and internal controls. The authors' analysis ran thus. Only productive rearrangements were retained, and each unique TCRbeta sequence was defined by its CDR3 nucleotide sequence together with its V and J gene. For a sequence to be called donor-reactive, it needed a frequency of at least 0.01% and at least 5-fold expansion in CFSE-low cells compared with unstimulated pre-transplant cells. Minimum frequency thresholds were set for each subject based on the unstimulated sample with the lowest template count, ensuring at least 90% detection power. Jensen-Shannon divergence between the top 1000 TCRbeta sequences post- versus pre-transplant served as the measure of repertoire turnover. Changes in detection of donor-reactive sequences were assessed with two-sided Fisher's exact tests. TCRdb re-hosts the immuneACCESS table, in-frame sequences only. Its copies lack some clones; in the studies checked, an unresolved V gene accounts for under half of them, and the cause for the rest is not known. That table gives V, J and clone size, and the DNA gave D and trimming. The sample table contains roughly 67,000 clones; only one count was recorded for 90% to 95% of them. The ten largest make up 0.8% to 1% of the sample.

Unstimulated PBMCs, after thawing, were stained for CD3, CD4 and CD8 and then FACS-sorted into CD3+CD4+ and CD3+CD8+ populations. Each of the 8 studied subjects was randomized to immunosuppression withdrawal. Genomic DNA was isolated with the Qiagen DNeasy Blood and Tissue Kit. The sequence came from a human patient who received a liver transplant. Some T cells may be donor cells from the graft after a transplant. Source: CD4+ T cells from blood, taken roughly 26 months after liver transplant. Recombination joined TRBV4-3 with TRBJ2-1, with TRBD1 as a weak D call on 5 bases. The CDR3 protein sequence reads: CASSQDLRTIYNEQFF. Read as DNA, the sequence is TGCGCCAGCAGCCAAGATCTCCGGACAATTTACAATGAGCAGTTCTTC.